Listed below are T cell receptor beta chains from one sample, sequenced in a study of cytomegalovirus exposure and HLA in healthy donors. The table came from immunoSEQ multiplex PCR; TCRdb's copy has only in-frame clones and leaves some out. The sample carries about 130,000 clones, about 77% recorded once. The sequenced sample consisted of PBMCs. These TCRs come from a man in his forties or fifties in good health and CMV-seronegative. Both conserved end residues are part of each CDR3. D genes are given only for firm matches. Some rows mark clone size as missing; the rest say once, few, many or name a class of expanded clone.

clone_size	d_call	j_call	v_call	cdr3_aa	cdr3_nt
.	.	TRBJ2-1	TRBV28	CASSLNVDEQFF	TGTGCCAGCAGTCTAAACGTGGATGAGCAGTTCTTC
once	TRBD2	TRBJ2-3	TRBV5-1	CASNLAGAGDTQYF	TGCGCCAGCAACTTAGCGGGAGCGGGGGATACGCAGTATTTT
.	TRBD2	TRBJ2-1	TRBV2	CASSDGTSGRRSEQFF	TGTGCCAGCAGTGACGGGACTAGCGGGAGACGGAGTGAGCAGTTCTTC
.	.	TRBJ1-5	TRBV19	CASSIGTPANQPQHF	TGTGCCAGTAGTATAGGTACCCCAGCGAATCAGCCCCAGCATTTT
.	.	TRBJ2-7	TRBV29-1	CSVAQGTYEQYF	TGCAGTGTGGCTCAGGGCACCTACGAGCAGTACTTC
few	.	TRBJ2-1	TRBV6-5	CASRRLDNEQFF	TGTGCCAGCAGGCGCCTAGACAATGAGCAGTTCTTC
once	TRBD1	TRBJ2-6	TRBV2	CASSQRGTGVLSGANVLTF	TGTGCCAGCAGTCAACGGGGGACAGGGGTCCTCTCTGGGGCCAACGTCCTGACTTTC
.	TRBD2	TRBJ2-7	TRBV18	CASSPGTSGSYEQYF	TGTGCCAGCTCACCAGGGACTAGCGGGAGCTACGAGCAGTACTTC
.	TRBD2	TRBJ2-1	TRBV7-3	CASSQSGNGYNEQFF	TGTGCCAGCAGCCAAAGCGGGAACGGGTACAATGAGCAGTTCTTC
.	.	TRBJ2-5	TRBV15	CATSRDRSETQYF	TGTGCCACCAGCAGAGATCGGTCTGAGACCCAGTACTTC
.	TRBD2	TRBJ2-5	TRBV10-1	CASSDRTSGIVETQYF	TGCGCCAGCAGTGACCGGACTAGCGGGATTGTTGAGACCCAGTACTTC
.	.	TRBJ2-1	TRBV7-9	CASSFTGAGGRAYNEQFF	TGTGCCAGCAGCTTCACAGGAGCCGGGGGGCGGGCCTACAATGAGCAGTTCTTC
.	.	TRBJ2-1	TRBV2	CASSETRSWAYNEQFF	TGTGCCAGCAGTGAAACGCGGAGTTGGGCCTACAATGAGCAGTTCTTC
.	TRBD2	TRBJ2-2	TRBV7-9	CASSLPSGSPGELFF	TGTGCCAGCAGCTTACCTAGCGGGAGCCCCGGGGAGCTGTTTTTT
.	.	TRBJ2-1	TRBV5-4	CASSLVADSYNEQFF	TGTGCCAGCAGCTTGGTGGCCGACTCCTACAATGAGCAGTTCTTC
once	TRBD1	TRBJ1-1	TRBV7-8	CASSLEDRAGDTEAFF	TGTGCCAGCAGCCTAGAGGACAGGGCGGGTGACACTGAAGCTTTCTTT
.	TRBD2	TRBJ2-3	TRBV7-6	CASSLAGTRSDTQYF	TGTGCCAGCAGCTTAGCCGGGACTAGGTCAGATACGCAGTATTTT
.	TRBD1	TRBJ1-3	TRBV11-3	CASSPRTGEGNTIYF	TGTGCCAGCAGCCCGCGGACAGGGGAGGGAAACACCATATATTTT
once	TRBD2	TRBJ2-7	TRBV7-6	CASSLGQQGLAGNPYEQYF	TGTGCCAGCAGCTTGGGACAGCAGGGACTAGCGGGTAACCCCTACGAGCAGTACTTC
.	.	TRBJ1-1	TRBV10-2	CASKGLRTNTEAFF	TGCGCCAGCAAAGGACTGAGGACCAACACTGAAGCTTTCTTT
.	.	TRBJ2-1	TRBV5-4	CASSLAQGTSPNNEQFF	TGTGCCAGCAGCTTGGCCCAGGGGACATCCCCAAACAATGAGCAGTTCTTC
.	.	TRBJ1-5	TRBV28	CASSYYGGGNQPQHF	TGTGCCAGCAGTTACTACGGTGGCGGCAATCAGCCCCAGCATTTT
.	TRBD1	TRBJ1-3	TRBV28	CASINPGTGSGNTIYF	TGTGCCAGCATCAACCCCGGGACAGGCTCTGGAAACACCATATATTTT
.	.	TRBJ2-1	TRBV29-1	CSVEAVSRIQFF	TGCAGCGTTGAAGCAGTGTCTCGTATACAGTTCTTC
.	TRBD1	TRBJ2-5	TRBV7-6	CASSVGTGGIETQYF	TGTGCCAGCAGCGTAGGGACAGGGGGAATAGAGACCCAGTACTTC
.	TRBD2	TRBJ2-3	TRBV29-1	CSVQGDGRTDTQYF	TGCAGCGTTCAGGGAGACGGGAGGACAGATACGCAGTATTTT
.	TRBD1	TRBJ2-7	TRBV28	CASSLLGQGKVGQYF	TGTGCCAGCAGTTTGTTGGGACAGGGAAAAGTTGGGCAGTACTTC
.	TRBD1	TRBJ2-7	TRBV5-4	CASSSDRGSSYEQYF	TGTGCCAGCAGCTCCGACAGGGGGAGCTCCTACGAGCAGTACTTC
.	TRBD2	TRBJ2-1	TRBV4-2	CASSQDGTSGIGEQFF	TGTGCCAGCAGCCAAGACGGGACTAGCGGGATAGGTGAGCAGTTCTTC
.	TRBD2	TRBJ2-4	TRBV18	CASSPPLAGFKNIQYF	TGTGCCAGCTCACCACCCCTAGCGGGATTCAAAAACATTCAGTACTTC
.	.	TRBJ2-3	TRBV5-1	CASRAGYDTDTQYF	TGCGCCAGCAGGGCGGGATATGACACAGATACGCAGTATTTT
.	TRBD2	TRBJ2-3	TRBV5-1	CASSSSGSAVDTQYF	TGCGCCAGCAGCTCTAGCGGGAGTGCAGTAGATACGCAGTATTTT
few	.	TRBJ2-1	TRBV28	CASSLWSSSYNEQFF	TGTGCCAGCAGTTTATGGTCCAGCTCCTACAATGAGCAGTTCTTC
.	TRBD2	TRBJ2-7	TRBV13	CASSSREAVYEQYF	TGTGCCAGCAGCTCGCGGGAGGCCGTTTACGAGCAGTACTTC
few	.	TRBJ2-3	TRBV6-1	CASSGETRGTDTQYF	TGTGCCAGCAGTGGGGAGACTAGAGGAACAGATACGCAGTATTTT
.	.	TRBJ2-2	TRBV9	CASSVEHTGELFF	TGTGCCAGCAGCGTAGAACATACCGGGGAGCTGTTTTTT
.	.	TRBJ2-2	TRBV27	CASRESGAGELFF	TGTGCCAGCAGGGAGTCCGGGGCCGGGGAGCTGTTTTTT
.	.	TRBJ1-4	TRBV7-9	CASSSGVIDREKLFF	TGTGCCAGCAGCTCTGGAGTCATCGACAGGGAAAAACTGTTTTTT
.	.	TRBJ2-3	TRBV7-6	CASSSGQTSTDTQYF	TGTGCCAGCAGCTCCGGACAGACTAGCACAGATACGCAGTATTTT
.	TRBD2	TRBJ2-5	TRBV5-1	CASSFRLAESQETQYF	TGCGCCAGCAGCTTTCGACTAGCGGAGTCTCAAGAGACCCAGTACTTC
.	TRBD1	TRBJ2-5	TRBV29-1	CSSRQGGETQYF	TGCAGCTCTCGACAGGGTGGTGAGACCCAGTACTTC
.	TRBD2	TRBJ2-7	TRBV25-1	CASSEGISGTIPYEQYF	TGTGCCAGCAGTGAAGGAATTAGCGGGACGATCCCCTACGAGCAGTACTTC
.	TRBD2	TRBJ2-5	TRBV7-9	CASSLRGGVEETQYF	TGTGCCAGCAGTCTTCGGGGGGGGGTGGAAGAGACCCAGTACTTC
few	TRBD2	TRBJ2-3	TRBV7-2	CASGQVGRGQYF	TGTGCCAGCGGCCAGGTCGGGAGGGGGCAGTATTTT